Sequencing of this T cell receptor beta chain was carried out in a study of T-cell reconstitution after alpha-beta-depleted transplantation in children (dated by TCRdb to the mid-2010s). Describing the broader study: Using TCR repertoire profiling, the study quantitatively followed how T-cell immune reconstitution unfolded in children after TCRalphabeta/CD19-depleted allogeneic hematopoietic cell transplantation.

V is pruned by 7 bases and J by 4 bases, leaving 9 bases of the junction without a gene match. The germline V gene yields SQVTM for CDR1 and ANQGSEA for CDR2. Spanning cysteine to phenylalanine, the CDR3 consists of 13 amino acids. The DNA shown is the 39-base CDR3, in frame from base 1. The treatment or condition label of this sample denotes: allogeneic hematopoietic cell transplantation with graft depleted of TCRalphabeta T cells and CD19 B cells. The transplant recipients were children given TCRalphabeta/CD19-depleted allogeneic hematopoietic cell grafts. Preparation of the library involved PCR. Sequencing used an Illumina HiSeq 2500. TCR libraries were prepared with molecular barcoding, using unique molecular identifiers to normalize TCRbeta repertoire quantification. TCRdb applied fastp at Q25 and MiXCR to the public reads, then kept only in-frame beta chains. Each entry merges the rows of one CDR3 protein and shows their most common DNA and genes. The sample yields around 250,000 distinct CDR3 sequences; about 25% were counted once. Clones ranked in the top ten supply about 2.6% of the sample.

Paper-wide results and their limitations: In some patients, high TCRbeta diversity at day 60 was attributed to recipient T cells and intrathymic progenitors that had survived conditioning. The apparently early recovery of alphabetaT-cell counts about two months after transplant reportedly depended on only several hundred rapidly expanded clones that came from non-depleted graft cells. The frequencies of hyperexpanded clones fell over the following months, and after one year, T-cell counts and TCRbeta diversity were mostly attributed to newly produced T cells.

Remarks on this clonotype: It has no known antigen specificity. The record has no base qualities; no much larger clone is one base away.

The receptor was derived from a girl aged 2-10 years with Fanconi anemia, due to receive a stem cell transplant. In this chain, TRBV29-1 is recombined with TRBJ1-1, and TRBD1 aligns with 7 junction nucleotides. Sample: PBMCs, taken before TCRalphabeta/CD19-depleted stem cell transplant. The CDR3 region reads CSGTGTAFTEAFF. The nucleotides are TGCAGCGGTACCGGGACAGCCTTCACTGAAGCTTTCTTT.